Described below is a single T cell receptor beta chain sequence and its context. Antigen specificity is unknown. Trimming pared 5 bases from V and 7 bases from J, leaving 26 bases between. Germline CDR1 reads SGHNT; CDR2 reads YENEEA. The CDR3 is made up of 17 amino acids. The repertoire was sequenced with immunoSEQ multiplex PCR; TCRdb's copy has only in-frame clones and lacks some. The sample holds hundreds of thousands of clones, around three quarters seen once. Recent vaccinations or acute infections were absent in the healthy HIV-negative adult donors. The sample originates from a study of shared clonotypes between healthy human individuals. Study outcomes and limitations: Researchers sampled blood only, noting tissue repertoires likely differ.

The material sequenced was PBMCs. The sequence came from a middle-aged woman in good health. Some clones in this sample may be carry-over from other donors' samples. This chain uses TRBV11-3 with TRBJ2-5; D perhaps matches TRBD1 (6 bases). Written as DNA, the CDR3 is TGTGCCAGCAGCCCACCCCCCAGGGGACAACAATTGGGGACCCAGTACTTC. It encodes CASSPPPRGQQLGTQYF.